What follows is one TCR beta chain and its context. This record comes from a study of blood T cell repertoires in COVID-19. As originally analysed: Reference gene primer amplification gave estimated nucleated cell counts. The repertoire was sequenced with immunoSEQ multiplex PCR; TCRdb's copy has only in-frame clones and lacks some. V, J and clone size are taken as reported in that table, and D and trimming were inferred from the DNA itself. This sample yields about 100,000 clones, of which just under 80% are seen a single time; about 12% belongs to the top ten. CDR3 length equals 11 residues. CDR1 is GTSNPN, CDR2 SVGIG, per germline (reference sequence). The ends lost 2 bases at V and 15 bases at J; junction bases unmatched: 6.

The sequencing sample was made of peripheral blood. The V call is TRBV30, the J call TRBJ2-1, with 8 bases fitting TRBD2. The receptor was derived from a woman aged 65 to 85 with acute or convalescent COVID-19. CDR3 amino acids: CAWSHGGAWFF. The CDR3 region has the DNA TGTGCCTGGAGTCACGGGGGGGCTTGGTTCTTC.